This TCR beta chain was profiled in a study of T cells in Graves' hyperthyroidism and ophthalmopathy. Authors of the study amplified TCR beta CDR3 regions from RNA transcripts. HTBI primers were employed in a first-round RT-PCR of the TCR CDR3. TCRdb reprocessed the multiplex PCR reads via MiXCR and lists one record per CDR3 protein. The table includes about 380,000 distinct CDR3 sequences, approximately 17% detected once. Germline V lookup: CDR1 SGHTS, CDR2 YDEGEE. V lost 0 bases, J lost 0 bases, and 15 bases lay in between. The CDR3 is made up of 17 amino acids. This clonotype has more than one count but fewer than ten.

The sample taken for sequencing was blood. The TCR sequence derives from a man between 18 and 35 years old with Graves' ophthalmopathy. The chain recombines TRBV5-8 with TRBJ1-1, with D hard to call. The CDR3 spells CASSLEVVGFLNTEAFF. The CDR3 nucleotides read TGTGCCAGCAGCTTGGAGGTAGTAGGGTTTTTGAACACTGAAGCTTTCTTT.